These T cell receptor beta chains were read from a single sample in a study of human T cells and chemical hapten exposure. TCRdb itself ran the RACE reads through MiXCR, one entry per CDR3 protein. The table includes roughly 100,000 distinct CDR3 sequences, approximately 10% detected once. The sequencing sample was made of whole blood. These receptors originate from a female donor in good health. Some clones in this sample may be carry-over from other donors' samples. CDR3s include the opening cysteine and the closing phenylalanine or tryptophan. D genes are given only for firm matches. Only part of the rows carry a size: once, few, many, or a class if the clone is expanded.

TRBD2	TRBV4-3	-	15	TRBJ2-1	CASSQEGTSGESLFF	TGCGCCAGCAGCCAAGAAGGGACTAGCGGGGAGTCTCTGTTCTTC
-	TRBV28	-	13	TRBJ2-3	CASSFGETDTQYF	TGTGCCAGCAGTTTTGGGGAGACAGATACGCAGTATTTT
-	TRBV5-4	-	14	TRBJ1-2	CASSLVQQNYGYTF	TGTGCCAGCAGCTTGGTCCAGCAGAACTATGGCTACACCTTC
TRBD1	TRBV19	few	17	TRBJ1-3	CASSILRDRNSGNTIYF	TGTGCCAGTAGTATCTTACGGGACAGAAACTCTGGAAACACCATATATTTT
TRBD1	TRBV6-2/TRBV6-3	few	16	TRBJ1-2	CASSYGGTGRSYGYTF	TGTGCCAGCAGTTACGGGGGGACAGGTCGGAGCTATGGCTACACCTTC
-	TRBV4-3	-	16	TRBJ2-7	CASSQEVLEVTYEQYF	TGCGCCAGCAGCCAAGAAGTCCTAGAAGTCACATACGAGCAGTACTTC
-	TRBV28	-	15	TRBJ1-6	CASSLGGRNNSPLHF	TGTGCCAGCAGTTTAGGCGGACGGAATAATTCACCCCTCCACTTT
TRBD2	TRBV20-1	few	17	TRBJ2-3	CSASSVGLAGYTDTQYF	TGCAGTGCTAGTAGTGTCGGACTAGCGGGCTACACAGATACGCAGTATTTT
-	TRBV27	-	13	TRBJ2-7	CASSLFGGYEQYF	TGTGCCAGCAGTTTATTTGGGGGTTACGAGCAGTACTTC
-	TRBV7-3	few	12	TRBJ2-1	CASSLAADEQFF	TGTGCCAGCAGCTTAGCAGCCGATGAGCAGTTCTTC
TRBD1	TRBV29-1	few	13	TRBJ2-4	CSVLTGHKNIQYF	TGCAGCGTTCTGACAGGGCACAAAAACATTCAGTACTTC
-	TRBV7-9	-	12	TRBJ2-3	CTSSFSGDTQYF	TGTACCAGCAGCTTTTCCGGAGATACGCAGTATTTT
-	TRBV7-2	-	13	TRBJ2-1	CASSPGVRYEQFF	TGTGCCAGCAGCCCTGGCGTTCGATATGAGCAGTTCTTC
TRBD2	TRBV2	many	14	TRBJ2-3	CASSFSGSTDTQYF	TGTGCCAGCAGCTTTAGCGGGAGCACAGATACGCAGTATTTT
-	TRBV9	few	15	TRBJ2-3	CASSVGTASTDTQYF	TGTGCCAGCAGCGTGGGGACGGCAAGCACAGATACGCAGTATTTT
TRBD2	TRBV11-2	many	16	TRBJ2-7	CASSQLAGGPTYEQYF	TGTGCCAGCAGCCAACTAGCGGGAGGGCCAACCTACGAGCAGTACTTC
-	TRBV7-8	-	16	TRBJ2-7	CASSLTPGGIIYEQYF	TGTGCCAGCAGCCTAACCCCTGGGGGGATTATTTACGAGCAGTACTTC
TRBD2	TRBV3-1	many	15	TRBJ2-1	CASSHLLAGENEQFF	TGTGCCAGCAGCCACCTCCTAGCGGGGGAGAATGAGCAGTTCTTC
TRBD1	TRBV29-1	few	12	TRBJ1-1	CSVGQGNTEAFF	TGCAGCGTGGGACAGGGGAACACTGAAGCTTTCTTT
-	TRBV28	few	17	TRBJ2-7	CASSPVTLGKRSYEQYF	TGTGCCAGCAGTCCAGTGACCCTTGGGAAGCGCTCCTACGAGCAGTACTTC
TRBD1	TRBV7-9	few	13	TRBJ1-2	CASSLDRDYGYTF	TGTGCCAGCAGCTTGGACAGGGACTATGGCTACACCTTC
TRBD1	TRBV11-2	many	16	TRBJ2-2	CASSHAGTGQTGELFF	TGTGCCAGCAGCCATGCAGGGACAGGGCAAACCGGGGAGCTGTTTTTT
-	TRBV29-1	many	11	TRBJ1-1	CSVEGYAEAFF	TGCAGCGTTGAAGGGTACGCTGAAGCTTTCTTT
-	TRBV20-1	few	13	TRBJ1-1	CSARQGMNTEAFF	TGCAGTGCTAGACAAGGGATGAACACTGAAGCTTTCTTT
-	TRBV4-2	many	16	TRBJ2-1	CASSEAPEGPRGEQFF	TGTGCCAGCAGCGAGGCCCCAGAGGGGCCTCGGGGTGAGCAGTTCTTC
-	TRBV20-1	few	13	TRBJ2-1	CSASPIGTDEQFF	TGCAGTGCTAGCCCGATAGGTACGGATGAGCAGTTCTTC
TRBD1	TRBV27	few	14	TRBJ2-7	CASSLMSGGHEQYF	TGTGCCAGCAGTTTAATGTCAGGGGGCCACGAGCAGTACTTC
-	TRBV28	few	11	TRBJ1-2	CASRENYGYTF	TGTGCCAGCAGGGAAAACTATGGCTACACCTTC
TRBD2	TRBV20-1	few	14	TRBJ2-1	CSAGTSGRDSEQFF	TGCAGTGCGGGGACTAGCGGGAGAGATAGTGAGCAGTTCTTC
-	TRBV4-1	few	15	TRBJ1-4	CASSQGSRPNEKLFF	TGCGCCAGCAGCCAAGGGAGCAGGCCTAATGAAAAACTGTTTTTT
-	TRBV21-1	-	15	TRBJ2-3	CASNGTRCNADTQYF	TGTGCCAGCAACGGTACTAGGTGTAACGCAGATACGCAGTATTTT
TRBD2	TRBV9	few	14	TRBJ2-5	CASSSGGWQETQYF	TGTGCCAGCAGCTCGGGGGGATGGCAAGAGACCCAGTACTTC
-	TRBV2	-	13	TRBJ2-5	CASSEEDLAGQYF	TGTGCCAGCAGTGAAGAAGACCTAGCTGGCCAGTACTTC
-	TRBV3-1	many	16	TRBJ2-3	CASSQGRDLVTDTQYF	TGTGCCAGCAGCCAAGGACGGGACCTTGTCACAGATACGCAGTATTTT
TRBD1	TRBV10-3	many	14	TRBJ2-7	CAISGGQTLDEQYF	TGTGCCATCAGTGGGGGACAGACCCTAGACGAGCAGTACTTC
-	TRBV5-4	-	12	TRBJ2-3	CASSTNTDKQYF	TGTGCCAGCAGCACAAACACAGATAAGCAGTATTTT
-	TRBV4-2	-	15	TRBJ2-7	CASSQDQERRWEQYF	TGTGCCAGCAGCCAAGATCAGGAACGGCGGTGGGAGCAGTACTTC
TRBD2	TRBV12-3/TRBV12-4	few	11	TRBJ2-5	CATTSGETQYF	TGTGCCACGACTAGCGGAGAGACCCAGTACTTC
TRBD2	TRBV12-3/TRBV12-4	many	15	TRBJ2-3	CASTFSGASTDTQYF	TGTGCCAGCACCTTTAGCGGGGCTAGCACAGATACGCAGTATTTT
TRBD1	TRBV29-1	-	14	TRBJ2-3	CSVERQGETDTQYF	TGCAGCGTTGAGAGACAGGGGGAAACAGATACGCAGTATTTT
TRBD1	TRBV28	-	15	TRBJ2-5	CASSQYPRGSETQYF	TGTGCCAGCAGTCAATATCCCAGGGGGTCGGAGACCCAGTACTTC
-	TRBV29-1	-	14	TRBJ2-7	CSVGVELGGYEQYF	TGCAGCGTTGGCGTCGAGCTAGGGGGATACGAGCAGTACTTC
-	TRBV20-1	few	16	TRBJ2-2	CSARDWRAGNTGELFF	TGCAGTGCTAGAGATTGGCGGGCGGGAAATACCGGGGAGCTGTTTTTT
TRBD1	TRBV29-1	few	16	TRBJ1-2	CSVRSTGQGQNYGYTF	TGCAGCGTCAGGAGTACCGGACAGGGCCAAAACTATGGCTACACCTTC
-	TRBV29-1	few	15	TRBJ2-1	CSVEDQGGTDNEQFF	TGCAGCGTTGAAGATCAGGGCGGGACAGACAATGAGCAGTTCTTC
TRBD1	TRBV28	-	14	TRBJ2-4	CASSLGQGKNIQYF	TGTGCCAGCAGTTTGGGACAGGGGAAAAACATTCAGTACTTC
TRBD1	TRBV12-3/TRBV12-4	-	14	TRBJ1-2	CASSSGQASYGYTF	TGTGCCAGCAGCTCGGGACAGGCCTCCTATGGCTACACCTTC
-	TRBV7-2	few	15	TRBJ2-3	CASSYGSYGTDTQYF	TGTGCCAGCAGCTACGGGAGTTACGGCACAGATACGCAGTATTTT
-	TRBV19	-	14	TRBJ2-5	CASSIGGQSETQYF	TGTGCCAGTAGTATAGGAGGGCAGTCGGAGACCCAGTACTTC
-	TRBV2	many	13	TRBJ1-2	CASSEGGRDGYTF	TGTGCCAGCAGTGAAGGGGGCAGGGACGGCTACACCTTC
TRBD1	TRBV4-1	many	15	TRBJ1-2	CASSQDTGQGWGYTF	TGCGCCAGCAGCCAAGATACGGGACAGGGGTGGGGCTACACCTTC
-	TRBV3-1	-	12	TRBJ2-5	CASSQGGSTQYF	TGTGCCAGCAGCCAAGGAGGGTCGACCCAGTACTTC
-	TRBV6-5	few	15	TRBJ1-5	CASSYSRGSDQPQHF	TGTGCCAGCAGTTACTCTCGGGGATCGGATCAGCCCCAGCATTTT